The rows below give T cell receptor beta chains drawn from one sample of a study of sequential checkpoint blockade in melanoma. TCRdb's table, derived via immunoSEQ multiplex PCR, lists solely in-frame clones and lacks some. The repertoire holds approximately 21,000 clones, with around 75% as singletons. Sequenced here: CD8+ T cells sorted from blood (inferred from file names), sampled from a patient given nivolumab and ipilimumab in sequence. These receptors all stem from a human donor with melanoma. CDR3s include the opening cysteine and the closing phenylalanine or tryptophan.

v_call | cdr3_aa
TRBV18 | CASSPGSAAEQYF
TRBV29-1 | CSVEGTGGAAHTEAFF
TRBV6-5 | CASSYSKRATYEQYF
TRBV28 | CASSLTGQGHEQYF
TRBV7-9 | CASSAEGTYNEQFF
TRBV27 | CASSQGGSEAFF
TRBV27 | CASSASGSHWAQYF
TRBV27 | CASSQDPGAAFYEQYF
TRBV27 | CASSLDSVSSYEQYF
TRBV2 | CASSEGLAYEQFF
TRBV19 | CASGRTAAMNTEAFF
TRBV5-4 | CASSLGTVREQYF